Below, one TCR beta chain is given with its context. Its antigen is currently unknown. This sample was included in a study of cytomegalovirus exposure and HLA in healthy donors. General observations from the study: It was assumed in the presence/absence analyses that sequencing depth was roughly uniform across donors. Among CMV-associated TCR beta chains, most appeared HLA-restricted in a later analysis. Associated with cytomegalovirus, according to the listing, were 150 to 200 TCR beta chains.

Germline V lookup: CDR1 LGHNA, CDR2 YNFKEQ. V trimming: 0 bases; J trimming: 1 base; junction bases outside the gene matches: 5. CDR3 length equals 16 residues. The PCR ran on 60 Vbeta and 13 Jbeta primers. Sequencing was performed with immunoSEQ multiplex PCR; in TCRdb, only in-frame clones are kept and a portion is missing. The table shows approximately 190,000 clones, with about 80% occurring only once. The donors (healthy individuals) were bone marrow donors. The rearrangement links TRBV4-2 to TRBJ1-2; the match to TRBD1 covers 7 bases. The sample was PBMCs. The source of this sequence is a woman aged 50 to 60 in good health and CMV-seropositive. The CDR3 here is CASSQETGMGNYGYTF. Here the CDR3 DNA reads TGTGCCAGCAGCCAAGAGACAGGGATGGGTAACTATGGCTACACCTTC.